This TCR beta chain is from a study of tumor-infiltrating lymphocytes in primary liver carcinoma. The template, roughly 510 ng total RNA, yielded TCR beta cDNA made with a constant-region primer. Construction of TCR beta libraries relied on three successive nested multiplex PCR rounds employing slightly modified ARM-PCR. The first two PCR rounds, around 10 cycles each, used TRBV1-TRBV30 forward primers and a C-beta reverse primer. TCRdb re-called the multiplex PCR reads with MiXCR, one entry per CDR3 protein. This sample has more than 100,000 distinct CDR3 sequences; 50% to 65% occur once, and the top ten carry roughly a tenth. This clonotype has a single count. Its antigen is still unknown. The junction departs from germline at one end; a sequencing error may be responsible. Co-extraction yielded RNA and DNA from 20-30 mg of unsorted bulk tissue. General study results and limits: Overlap between tumor regions exceeded overlap of tumor with adjacent tissue or blood. There were only about 8-25% of top clones found in all five tumor regions.

The CDR3 contains 15 residues. Germline V gene data show CDR1 as SGHAT and CDR2 as FQDESV (reference sequence). This TCR was sampled from a woman in her sixties or seventies with primary liver carcinoma and hepatitis B virus infection. The sample comprised liver tumor tissue from sampling region 1. Subset in this sample: tumor region T1, superior pole. This rearrangement joins TRBV11-1 to TRBJ2-5; 8 bases match TRBD2. CDR3: CVSSLRLATKETQYF. CDR3 coding DNA: TGTGTCAGCAGCTTACGACTAGCGACGAAAGAGACCCAGTACTTT.